Below, 25 T cell receptor beta chains from the same sample are listed, as sequenced in a study of blood T cells in healthy people across ages. A second PCR of roughly 7 to 11 cycles used a sample-barcoded 5' primer and a J-beta primer mix. TCRdb reprocessed the 5' RACE reads via MiXCR and lists one record per CDR3 protein. The sample carries about 760,000 distinct CDR3 sequences, 25% recorded once. These same records also appear under a second study, on T cells of mothers and their children.

Sequencing was performed on blood. Every receptor here comes from a boy younger than 18 in good health.

This chain links TRBV3-1 with TRBJ2-5, with 10 bases that match TRBD2. The DNA end is more similar to TRBJ2-1, so the J call may be wrong. Looked up from germline, CDR1 is LGHDT and CDR2 is YNNKEL (reference sequence). The CDR3 is 17 residues long. The CDR3, as DNA: TGTGCCAGCAGCCAAGATGGACTAGCGGATATATACAATGAGCAGTTCTTC. It encodes CASSQDGLADIYNEQFF.

This chain uses TRBV7-9 with TRBJ2-3; D assignment may be TRBD1 or TRBD2 (5 bases each). The CDR3 has 16 residues. Trimming left V 6 bases short and J 6 bases short, with 22 bases between. The germline V gene has CDR1 SEHNR and CDR2 FQNEAQ (reference sequence). CDR3 residues: CASRSTTGLPGDTQYF. In DNA, the CDR3 is TGTGCCAGCAGATCGACTACAGGCCTACCTGGGGATACGCAGTATTTT.

CDR3: CASSNLGTSRPIGTDTQYF. The CDR3 DNA is TGTGCCAGCAGTAACCTCGGGACCTCTAGGCCTATTGGCACAGATACGCAGTATTTT. The rearrangement joins TRBV6-5 to TRBJ2-3; D could derive from TRBD1 or TRBD2 (5 bases each). Trimming stripped 5 bases from V and 1 base from J, with 25 bases between. Germline-derived CDR1 and CDR2 are MNHEY and SVGAGI. The CDR3 consists of 19 residues.

This clonotype appeared a few times. The chain uses TRBV4-2 and TRBJ2-5; D remains ambiguous. Gene TRBJ2-7 matches the end of the DNA better, so the J call may be wrong. This CDR3 is built from 16 residues. Germline loops: CDR1 LGHNA, CDR2 YNFKEQ. CDR3: CASSAIATGESYEQYF. In DNA form, the CDR3 reads TGTGCCAGCAGCGCTATAGCAACGGGCGAGTCCTACGAGCAGTACTTC.

The chain uses TRBV7-9 and TRBJ2-5, with TRBD1 identical over 8 bases. J lost 4 bases, V lost 3 bases, and 19 bases had no gene match. The CDR3 contains 19 residues. Germline CDR1 SEHNR, CDR2 FQNEAQ (reference sequence). The CDR3 here is CASSFIEGRNGQGRETQYF. CDR3 bases: TGTGCCAGCAGCTTCATAGAGGGACGGAACGGACAGGGACGAGAGACCCAGTACTTC.

J is TRBJ2-4 and V is TRBV11-3; D gene ambiguous. Per germline, CDR1 SGHNT and CDR2 YENEEA. The CDR3 has 13 residues. V shed 4 bases and J shed 7 bases, with 11 bases lying between them. CDR3 sequence (DNA): TGTGCCAGCAGCTACGCAGATATCAACATTCAGTACTTC. Translated: CASSYADINIQYF. The full variable domain, with the rest looked up from reference TRBV11-3 and TRBJ2-4, is EAGVVQSPRYKIIEKKQPVAFWCNPISGHNTLYWYLQNLGQGPELLIRYENEEAVDDSQLPKDRFSAERLKGVDSTLKIQPAELGDSAVYLCASSYADINIQYFGAGTRLSVL.

This clonotype has only a few counts. This chain uses TRBV28 with TRBJ2-1; 9 nucleotides agree with TRBD1. This CDR3 spans 15 amino acids. The V segment lost 10 bases and the J segment 7 bases; nucleotides outside the gene matches: 14. Germline V gene lookup returns CDR1 MDHEN and CDR2 SYDVKM. The CDR3 region is CANNPGQGVTNEQFF. For the CDR3, the DNA is TGTGCCAACAACCCGGGACAGGGTGTAACGAATGAGCAGTTCTTC.

About this clonotype itself: A much larger clone is a single base away; this may be a read error. The chain recombines TRBV20-1 with TRBJ2-5; the match to TRBD2 covers 11 bases. The J call may be mistaken, given a closer DNA end match to TRBJ2-1. Germline values: CDR1 DFQATT, CDR2 SNEGSKA (reference sequence). The CDR3 loop spans 14 amino acids. The CDR3 DNA reads TGCAGTGCGGAACCGGGACTAGCGGTTATTGAGCAGTTCTTC. It is translated as CSAEPGLAVIEQFF.

The count of this clonotype is one. One end of the junction is discordant with germline, which a read error may explain. V and J are TRBV7-2 and TRBJ2-2; no clear D. Germline-derived CDR1 and CDR2 are SGHTA and FQGNSA. The CDR3 covers 14 residues. The CDR3 DNA follows: TGTGCCTGCAGTCTTGAAGGGCGCACCGGGGAGCTGTTTTTT. Protein: CACSLEGRTGELFF.

The rearrangement joins TRBV5-1 to TRBJ2-1; 11 bases map to TRBD2. V was pared by 4 bases and J by 3 bases, with 12 bases of the junction left unmatched. The CDR3 contains 18 residues. Germline V gives CDR1 SGHRS, CDR2 YFSETQ. CDR3 sequence (DNA): TGCGCCAGCAGCCCTACGCAGCAGACTAGCGGGGTCTACAATGAGCAGTTCTTC. Its translation is CASSPTQQTSGVYNEQFF. Based on the CDR3 plus reference TRBV5-1 and TRBJ2-1, the full variable domain is KAGVTQTPRYLIKTRGQQVTLSCSPISGHRSVSWYQQTPGQGLQFLFEYFSETQRNKGNFPGRFSGRQFSNSRSEMNVSTLELGDSALYLCASSPTQQTSGVYNEQFFGPGTRLTVL.

The chain recombines TRBV25-1 with TRBJ2-5; 7 positions agree with TRBD2. The DNA end is more similar to TRBJ2-1, so the J call may be wrong. The CDR3 is 11 amino acids. The germline V gene encodes CDR1 MGHDK and CDR2 SYGVNS. The CDR3 protein is CASRTSHEQFF. Here the CDR3 DNA reads TGTGCCAGCAGGACTAGCCATGAGCAGTTCTTC.

This clonotype was found a few times. CDR3 in amino acids: CASSLAGGPWETQYF. The CDR3 DNA reads TGTGCCAGCAGCTTAGCGGGGGGGCCGTGGGAGACCCAGTACTTC. The chain has TRBV11-2 and TRBJ2-5, with 8 bases fitting TRBD2. The germline V gene encodes CDR1 SGHAT and CDR2 FQNNGV. This CDR3 contains 15 residues. V was clipped by 1 base and J by 5 bases; unmatched bases: 6.

This chain connects TRBV6-1 to TRBJ2-1; D is undetermined. Germline CDR1 MNHNS, CDR2 SASEGT. Between the trimmed V and J ends, which lost 5 bases and 9 bases, there was a span of 17 bases. CDR3 length equals 14 residues. CDR3 in amino acids: CASSTLWSTAEQFF. CDR3 nucleotides: TGTGCCAGCAGTACCTTGTGGTCTACGGCTGAGCAGTTCTTC.

The rearrangement links TRBV7-9 to TRBJ2-5; TRBD2 might be the D (6 bases). The CDR3 runs 17 residues. Between the trimmed V and J ends, which lost 5 bases and 4 bases, there was a span of 23 bases. Germline assignment: CDR1 SEHNR and CDR2 FQNEAQ (reference sequence). The CDR3 sequence: CASSPRLLASRGETQYF. CDR3 in DNA: TGTGCCAGCAGCCCGCGACTACTAGCAAGTCGGGGAGAGACCCAGTACTTC.

This clonotype has a handful of counts. The rearrangement joins TRBV7-2 to TRBJ1-1; the D gene is possibly TRBD1 (5 bases). The germline V and J ends were trimmed by 5 bases and 4 bases, with 17 bases remaining between them. Germline lookup yields CDR1 SGHTA and CDR2 FQGNSA. CDR3 length: 15 amino acids. CDR3 coding DNA: TGTGCCAGCAGCCAAGATGGGGGGAGGGGCACTGAAGCTTTCTTT. It specifies CASSQDGGRGTEAFF.

J is TRBJ2-5 and V is TRBV7-9; possible D gene TRBD2, 6 bases. The last part of the DNA fits TRBJ2-7 better; the J call may be wrong. There are 13 residues in the CDR3. Per germline, CDR1 SEHNR and CDR2 FQNEAQ (reference sequence). The chain's CDR3 is CASSRGEFYEQYF. The CDR3 nucleotides read TGTGCCAGCAGCCGCGGGGAGTTCTACGAGCAGTACTTC.

Note on this clonotype: An end of the junction differs from the germline gene, which may be a read error. The chain is built from TRBV7-2 and TRBJ2-5; possibly TRBD2 for D (5 bases). The CDR3 runs to 11 residues. Germline CDR1 is SGHTA and CDR2 is FQGNSA. For the CDR3, the DNA is TGTGCCAGCAGCTTCAGCGGTTCGGAGTTCTTC. Translated, it gives CASSFSGSEFF. Filled out from reference TRBV7-2 and TRBJ2-5, the complete variable domain reads GAGVSQSPSNKVTEKGKDVELRCDPISGHTALYWYRQSLGQGLEFLIYFQGNSAPDKSGLPSDRFSAERTGGSVSTLTIQRTQQEDSAVYLCASSFSGSEFFGPGTRLLVL.

This clonotype was counted only a few times. This chain joins TRBV6-5 and TRBJ1-4; D call uncertain. The germline gives CDR1 MNHEY, CDR2 SVGAGI. This CDR3 contains 15 residues. Trimming pared 3 bases from V and 7 bases from J, leaving 15 bases between. CDR3: CASSYPGVIGEKLFF. The CDR3 region has the DNA TGTGCCAGCAGTTATCCCGGGGTGATAGGTGAAAAACTGTTTTTT.

V gene TRBV28 combines with J gene TRBJ1-5; TRBD1 might be the D (5 bases). Trimming removed 4 bases from V and 0 bases from J, with 16 bases in between. The CDR3 consists of 17 residues. The germline CDR1 and CDR2 sequences are MDHEN and SYDVKM. The CDR3 DNA reads as TGTGCCAGCAGTTATTCCGGGGCCCCATATAGCAATCAGCCCCAGCATTTT. Translation: CASSYSGAPYSNQPQHF.

The sample holds a few counts of this clonotype. The V and J genes are TRBV5-6 and TRBJ2-2, with unresolved D. CDR1 and CDR2 (germline): SGHDT, YYEEEE. Trimming pared 1 base from V and 2 bases from J, leaving 9 bases between. The CDR3 runs 15 residues. As DNA, the CDR3 is TGTGCCAGCAGCTTGAAGACACAAAACACCGGGGAGCTGTTTTTT. It specifies CASSLKTQNTGELFF.

This clonotype was recorded a few times. The rearrangement uses TRBV14 and TRBJ2-5, with 8 bases aligning to TRBD1. The CDR3 covers 16 residues. The V gene end was trimmed by 2 bases and the J gene end by 7 bases; junction bases not matched to a gene: 12. Germline CDR1 SGHDN, CDR2 FVKESK. CDR3: CASSQQGQEILGTQYF. CDR3 sequence (DNA): TGTGCCAGCAGCCAACAGGGACAGGAGATTCTCGGGACCCAGTACTTC.

This clonotype showed up just a few times. The chain recombines TRBV7-6 with TRBJ2-2; 9 nucleotides agree with TRBD1. Germline CDR1 is SGHVS and CDR2 is FNYEAQ. The CDR3 runs to 17 residues. V lost 5 bases and J lost 6; bases outside the gene matches: 13. The DNA for the CDR3 is TGTGCCAGCAGCAATTTCATTGGACAGGGGTCCTCCGGGGAGCTGTTTTTT. Amino acid sequence: CASSNFIGQGSSGELFF.

This clonotype was detected ten times or more. The chain is built from TRBV9 and TRBJ2-5; 9 nucleotides agree with TRBD2. The junction had 2 bases not matched to a gene; V was cut back by 0 bases and J by 5 bases. This CDR3 spans 14 amino acids. Germline V gene lookup returns CDR1 SGDLS and CDR2 YYNGEE. CDR3 DNA sequence: TGTGCCAGCAGCGTAGGCGGGGGGGCGGAGACCCAGTACTTC. The encoded protein is CASSVGGGAETQYF. The whole variable domain, filled in from reference TRBV9 and TRBJ2-5, reads DSGVTQTPKHLITATGQRVTLRCSPRSGDLSVYWYQQSLDQGLQFLIQYYNGEERAKGNILERFSAQQFPDLHSELNLSSLELGDSALYFCASSVGGGAETQYFGPGTRLLVL.

This clonotype was counted between two and nine times. This sequence joins TRBV10-3 and TRBJ1-1, with a possible D match to TRBD1 (5 bases). This CDR3 comprises 13 residues. Germline V lookup: CDR1 ENHRY, CDR2 SYGVKD. V lost 0 bases and J lost 5, with 7 bases in between. CDR3 sequence reads: CAISESGGTEAFF. DNA of the CDR3: TGTGCCATCAGTGAGTCGGGGGGAACTGAAGCTTTCTTT.

This clonotype showed up just a few times. This chain joins TRBV12-3 or TRBV12-4 and TRBJ1-2; no clear D gene. V lost 7 bases, J lost 5 bases, and 14 bases lay in between. The CDR3 sequence is 13 residues long. CDR3 loop: CASKPPQSYGYTF. CDR3 DNA: TGTGCCAGCAAACCACCACAGTCATATGGCTACACCTTC.